These 26 T cell receptor beta chains originate from one sample sequenced in a study of metastatic and nonmetastatic thyroid tumors. TCRdb re-analyzed the PCR reads through MiXCR. The sample comprises over 10,000 clones, about a quarter of which are singletons, and about 12% rests with the top ten. All patients were treatment-naive before thyroid surgery. Sequenced sample: adjacent normal tissue. The receptors come from a female donor with papillary thyroid cancer or a benign thyroid nodule (not recorded which). Some clones in this sample may be carry-over from other donors' samples.

By sample fraction, this clone is medium-sized. Distinct nucleotide sequences in the sample also encode this CDR3. The chain has TRBV12-3 or TRBV12-4 and TRBJ1-2; maybe TRBD1 (6 bases). The CDR3 runs to 14 residues. V lost 5 bases to trimming and J lost 2 bases, with 12 bases between them. CDR3 sequence: CASSKDSLNYGYTF. The CDR3, as DNA: TGTGCCAGCAGTAAGGACAGCCTAAACTATGGCTACACCTTC.

A remark on this clone: The junction differs from germline at one of its ends, possibly a read error. V usage is TRBV10-2 and J usage is TRBJ1-6; TRBD1 agrees at 8 bases. Per germline, CDR1 WSHSY and CDR2 SAAADI. This CDR3 region has 14 residues. As DNA, the CDR3 is TGCGCCAGCACCACCCAGGGGGCGCATTCACCCATCCACTTT. Residues: CASTTQGAHSPIHF.

This chain connects TRBV4-1 to TRBJ1-1; possible D gene TRBD1, 6 bases. Deletions cut 3 bases from V and 1 base from J, with 9 bases between. Germline CDR1 MGHRA, CDR2 YSYEKL. The CDR3 has 14 amino acids. The CDR3 spells CASSQGGQNTEAFF. Written as DNA, the CDR3 is TGCGCCAGCAGCCAGGGGGGGCAGAACACTGAAGCTTTCTTT.

This clone was counted only a few times. The chain links TRBV29-1 to TRBJ2-2; D not resolved. This CDR3 has 15 amino acids. Germline values: CDR1 SQVTM, CDR2 ANQGSEA. V lost 3 bases and J 13 bases, leaving 24 bases between the germline ends. This CDR3 reads CSVEALNANTWGLFF. As DNA, the CDR3 is TGCAGCGTTGAGGCACTGAACGCGAACACCTGGGGGCTGTTTTTT.

The chain uses TRBV3-1 and TRBJ1-2, with TRBD1 identical over 7 bases. Germline V gene lookup returns CDR1 LGHDT and CDR2 YNNKEL (reference sequence). After removal of 3 bases from V and 6 bases from J, the junction contained 4 bases not matched to a gene. This CDR3 spans 13 amino acids. The CDR3 protein is CASSHRTGDGYTF. The CDR3 DNA follows: TGTGCCAGCAGCCACCGGACAGGTGATGGCTACACCTTC. Based on the CDR3 plus reference TRBV3-1 and TRBJ1-2, the full variable domain is DTAVSQTPKYLVTQMGNDKSIKCEQNLGHDTMYWYKQDSKKFLKIMFSYNNKELIINETVPNRFSPKSPDKAHLNLHINSLELGDSAVYFCASSHRTGDGYTFGSGTRLTVV.

The CDR3 DNA sequence: TGTGCCAGCCAATTCGGAGAGAATCAGCCCCAGCATTTT. Protein sequence: CASQFGENQPQHF. The chain combines TRBV6-1 with TRBJ1-5; D ambiguous. Trimming took 8 bases from V and 4 from J, leaving 12 bases between them. CDR3 size: 13 residues. Germline V gene lookup returns CDR1 MNHNS and CDR2 SASEGT.

The gene calls are TRBV27 and TRBJ1-1; 8 nucleotides line up with TRBD1. V lost 6 bases, J lost 7 bases, and 10 bases stayed unmatched. In germline, CDR1 is MNHEY, CDR2 SMNVEV (reference sequence). This CDR3 has 14 amino acids. DNA of the CDR3: TGTGCCAGCAGCTCGTTACAGGGGGGGGGTGAAGCTTTCTTT. It codes for CASSSLQGGGEAFF.

Points on this clone: The junction does not match germline at one end; this may be a read error. The gene calls are TRBV19 and TRBJ2-1; TRBD2 aligns across 16 bases. This CDR3 is 15 amino acids long. In germline, CDR1 is LNHDA, CDR2 SQIVND (reference sequence). The CDR3 DNA is TGTGCTAGTAGTATAGGGACTAGCGGGGGGGTGGATCGATTCTTC. This encodes CASSIGTSGGVDRFF.

This clone was seen only a few times. The CDR3 DNA is TGTGCCAGCAGTGTTCCGGGACAGGGGATACGTGGCTACACCTTC. Encoded protein: CASSVPGQGIRGYTF. This chain links TRBV28 with TRBJ1-2; TRBD1 aligns across 10 bases. V was clipped by 5 bases and J by 7 bases; unmatched bases: 10. The CDR3 loop spans 15 amino acids. Germline CDR1 MDHEN, CDR2 SYDVKM.

The CDR3 nucleotides are TGTGCCAGCAGCGTCGAAGGACTAGCGGCCAATGAGCAGTTCTTC. Translating gives CASSVEGLAANEQFF. The chain is built from TRBV9 and TRBJ2-1; 10 positions agree with TRBD2. The CDR3 consists of 15 residues. CDR1 is SGDLS and CDR2 is YYNGEE in the germline V gene. V lost 2 bases to trimming and J lost 6 bases; unmatched junction nucleotides: 5.

This clone showed up just once. The rearrangement links TRBV11-1 to TRBJ2-7, with D possibly being TRBD2 (7 bases). The CDR3 is made up of 16 amino acids. Germline V gene sequence: CDR1 SGHAT, CDR2 FQDESV (reference sequence). V lost 4 bases to trimming and J lost 5 bases, with 21 bases between them. In DNA form, the CDR3 reads TGTGCCAGCAGCTCGTACTCGGCGGGAGCAGGGGACGAGCAGTACTTC. Translating gives CASSSYSAGAGDEQYF.

The V gene is TRBV28, the J gene TRBJ2-7; D tentatively fits TRBD1 or TRBD2 (6 bases each). The germline V gene has CDR1 MDHEN and CDR2 SYDVKM. The CDR3 sequence is 14 residues long. Trimming stripped 6 bases from V and 5 bases from J, with 17 bases between. The CDR3 is CASSTPSGGNEQYF. CDR3 DNA: TGTGCCAGCAGCACTCCTTCCGGGGGCAACGAGCAGTACTTC.

In this sample, this clone is medium-sized. The V gene is TRBV10-3, the J gene TRBJ2-7; 9 nucleotides align to TRBD1. The ends lost 9 bases at V and 2 bases at J; junction bases unmatched: 8. The CDR3 length is 14 residues. Per the germline V gene, CDR1 is ENHRY and CDR2 is SYGVKD. The CDR3 here is CAITPGQGTYEQYF. The CDR3 DNA follows: TGTGCCATTACTCCGGGACAGGGAACCTACGAGCAGTACTTC.

The chain carries TRBV6-1 and TRBJ2-7; 7 nucleotides match TRBD1. Germline V gives CDR1 MNHNS, CDR2 SASEGT. The CDR3 covers 13 residues. V trimming: 6 bases; J trimming: 2 bases; junction bases outside the gene matches: 4. The CDR3 spells CASRVQGTYEQYF. The CDR3 DNA reads as TGTGCCAGCAGGGTACAGGGGACCTACGAGCAGTACTTC.

The table lists this clone with many counts. This rearrangement joins TRBV27 to TRBJ2-7; TRBD1 aligns across 8 bases. The CDR3 length is 13 residues. The trim removed 6 bases at V and 5 bases at J, leaving 6 bases unmatched. CDR1 and CDR2 from the germline V gene are MNHEY and SMNVEV (reference sequence). CDR3 sequence: CASRYGQGDEQYF. CDR3 coding DNA: TGTGCCAGCAGGTATGGACAGGGAGACGAGCAGTACTTC.

Ten or more counts support this clone. A read error may explain this, as a much larger clone is one base away. The V gene is TRBV19, the J gene TRBJ1-2; TRBD1 aligns across 8 bases. CDR3 length equals 14 residues. Germline V gene lookup returns CDR1 LNHDA and CDR2 SQIVND (reference sequence). The ends lost 6 bases at V and 5 bases at J; junction bases unmatched: 8. CDR3 DNA sequence: TGTGCCAGTAGCGGACAGGGAGAGGGGTATGGCTACACCTTC. Protein sequence: CASSGQGEGYGYTF.

This clone was observed a handful of times. This chain's CDR3 is CASSPRTVVSTDTQYF. The CDR3 coding sequence is TGTGCCAGTAGTCCCCGGACGGTGGTTAGCACAGATACGCAGTATTTT. This sequence joins TRBV19 and TRBJ2-3, with D uncertain. The germline V gene has CDR1 LNHDA and CDR2 SQIVND (reference sequence). V was trimmed by 5 bases and J by 0 bases, leaving 15 bases between them. There are 16 residues in the CDR3.

This clone was observed a few times. This rearrangement joins TRBV6-5 to TRBJ2-2, with a tentative D call TRBD2 (5 bases). Germline CDR1 MNHEY, CDR2 SVGAGI. The CDR3 totals 15 residues. Trimming took off 7 bases at V and 2 bases at J, with 14 bases between the two ends. The CDR3 DNA follows: TGTGCCAGCATTTCAATGGGAGTTAACACCGGGGAGCTGTTTTTT. This translates into CASISMGVNTGELFF.

This sequence joins TRBV2 and TRBJ2-7; 13 positions match TRBD2. The V gene end was trimmed by 6 bases and the J gene end by 4 bases; junction bases not matched to a gene: 0. Germline lookup yields CDR1 SNHLY and CDR2 FYNNEI. This CDR3 contains 13 residues. The CDR3 coding sequence is TGTGCCAGCAGGGGACTAGCGGGGTACGAGCAGTACTTC. The encoded protein is CASRGLAGYEQYF. The full variable domain, its missing parts supplied by reference TRBV2 and TRBJ2-7, is EPEVTQTPSHQVTQMGQEVILRCVPISNHLYFYWYRQILGQKVEFLVSFYNNEISEKSEIFDDQFSVERPDGSNFTLKIRSTKLEDSAMYFCASRGLAGYEQYFGPGTRLTVT.

By share, this clone ranks as medium-sized (0.01 to 0.1%). V gene TRBV2 combines with J gene TRBJ2-1, with D possibly TRBD2 on 5 matching bases. Trimming removed 1 base at V and 5 bases at J, with 9 bases between. Germline V gene lookup returns CDR1 SNHLY and CDR2 FYNNEI. This CDR3 region has 14 residues. CDR3 sequence reads: CASSEGGYNNEQFF. As DNA, the CDR3 is TGTGCCAGCAGTGAAGGCGGGTATAACAATGAGCAGTTCTTC.

This sequence joins TRBV13 and TRBJ2-2; no clear D gene. From germline, CDR1 is PRHDT and CDR2 FYEKMQ (reference sequence). Trimming took 5 bases from V and 6 from J, leaving 10 bases between them. The CDR3 loop spans 13 amino acids. CDR3 nucleotide sequence: TGTGCCAGCAGCCTTGGAAGGGCCGGGGAGCTGTTTTTT. Translation: CASSLGRAGELFF.

With respect to this clone: Just one base apart from a much larger clone, this may be a read error. The chain carries TRBV6-5 and TRBJ1-2, with D maybe TRBD1 (6 bases). This CDR3 region has 13 residues. Germline CDR1 is MNHEY and CDR2 is SVGAGI. CDR3 residues: CASSYPRGNGYAF. Written as DNA, the CDR3 is TGTGCCAGCAGTTACCCCAGGGGTAATGGCTACGCCTTC.

The table lists this clone with many counts. The rearrangement joins TRBV7-8 to TRBJ1-2; no clear D. Trimming stripped 5 bases from V and 0 bases from J, with 19 bases between. The germline CDR1 and CDR2 sequences are SGHVS and FQNEAQ. This CDR3 has 17 residues. The CDR3 region has the DNA TGTGCCAGCAGCCCGAGGGCTAGGCCAAGGGCTAACTATGGCTACACCTTC. Its protein product is CASSPRARPRANYGYTF.

The chain has TRBV15 and TRBJ2-7, with D maybe TRBD1 (5 bases). Germline V gives CDR1 LNHNV, CDR2 YYDKDF (reference sequence). CDR3 length: 15 amino acids. V lost 0 bases to trimming and J lost 2 bases, with 11 bases between them. The CDR3: CATSRDPRATYEQYF. The DNA for the CDR3 is TGTGCCACCAGCAGAGATCCCAGGGCCACCTACGAGCAGTACTTC.

This clone appeared a few times. The CDR3 sequence is CASSGTGAQQNEQFF. CDR3 DNA: TGTGCCAGCAGCGGGACAGGGGCTCAACAAAATGAGCAGTTCTTC. The chain employs TRBV28 and TRBJ2-1, with 10 bases identical to TRBD1. In germline, CDR1 is MDHEN, CDR2 SYDVKM. The CDR3 loop spans 15 amino acids. The junction had 9 bases not matched to a gene; V was cut back by 6 bases and J by 7 bases.

This clone was observed at least ten times. The CDR3 nucleotides are TGTGCCAGCAGCTTAATACGCACAGATACGCAGTATTTT. The encoded protein is CASSLIRTDTQYF. This sequence joins TRBV7-6 and TRBJ2-3, with D uncertain. In germline, CDR1 is SGHVS, CDR2 FNYEAQ. The CDR3 length is 13 residues. V was trimmed by 2 bases and J by 1 base, leaving 4 bases between them.